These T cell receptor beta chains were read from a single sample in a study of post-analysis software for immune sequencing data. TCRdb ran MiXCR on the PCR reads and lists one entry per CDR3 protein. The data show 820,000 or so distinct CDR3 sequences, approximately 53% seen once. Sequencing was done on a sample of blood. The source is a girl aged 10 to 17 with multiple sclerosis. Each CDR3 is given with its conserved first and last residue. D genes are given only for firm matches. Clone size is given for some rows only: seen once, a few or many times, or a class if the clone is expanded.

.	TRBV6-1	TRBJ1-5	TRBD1	CAGTPRQGAYQPQHF	TGTGCCGGCACCCCCCGACAGGGGGCTTATCAGCCCCAGCATTTT
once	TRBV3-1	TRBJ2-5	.	CASSQKVDGETQYF	TGTGCCAGCAGCCAAAAAGTTGATGGGGAGACCCAGTACTTC
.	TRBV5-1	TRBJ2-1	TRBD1	CASSPRQGRYEQFF	TGCGCCAGCAGCCCCCGACAGGGGCGATACGAGCAGTTCTTC
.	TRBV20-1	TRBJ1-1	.	CSAPKPGSSTEAFF	TGCAGTGCCCCTAAGCCGGGTTCGAGCACTGAAGCTTTCTTT
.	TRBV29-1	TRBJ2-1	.	CSVRGSGSHEQFF	TGCAGCGTGAGGGGTAGCGGCTCTCATGAGCAGTTCTTC
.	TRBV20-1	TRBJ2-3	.	CSAPVDGPTDTQYF	TGCAGTGCCCCTGTGGACGGCCCCACAGATACGCAGTATTTT
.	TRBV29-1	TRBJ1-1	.	CSVGGFLNTEAFF	TGCAGCGTGGGGGGTTTTCTGAACACTGAAGCTTTCTTT
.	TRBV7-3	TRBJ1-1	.	CASSPTEGSEAFF	TGTGCCAGCAGCCCCACCGAGGGCTCGGAAGCTTTCTTT
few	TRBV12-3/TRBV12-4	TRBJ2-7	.	CASSSELGRGSLEQYF	TGTGCCAGCAGTTCCGAACTCGGGAGAGGGTCCCTCGAGCAGTACTTC
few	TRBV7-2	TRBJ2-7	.	CASSLFTRYEQYF	TGTGCCAGCAGCTTATTTACGCGGTACGAGCAGTACTTC